Shown below are 20 T cell receptor beta chains from a single sample sequenced in a study of CD8+ T cells in alopecia areata (dated by TCRdb to the late 2010s). Receptor amplification or capture employed the immunoSEQ multiplex PCR assay. RNA was extracted from all samples and reverse transcribed into cDNA, which served as template for TCR sequencing. The table comes from immuneACCESS by way of TCRdb, which keeps in-frame sequences with V and J called. Part of the clones is missing from these tables; in studies checked, under half for an unresolved V gene and the rest for unknown reasons. The sample records more than 200,000 clones, roughly two thirds of which are singletons. The top ten constitute around 1.2% of the sample. Explained via the paper, the time point label denotes: baseline before oral tofacitinib. This specimen was CD4+ T cells sorted from blood, taken at week 0. These receptors originate from a human donor with alopecia areata.

The chain is built from TRBV10-3 and TRBJ2-7; TRBD1 agrees at 10 bases. The length of the CDR3 is 14 residues. The V and J ends lost 5 bases and 4 bases, in that order; junction bases with no gene match: 5. The germline gives CDR1 ENHRY, CDR2 SYGVKD. CDR3 residues: CAISTGTGVYEQYF. The CDR3 region has the DNA TGTGCCATCAGTACCGGGACAGGGGTTTACGAGCAGTACTTC.

This clone has just a few counts. The chain couples TRBV2 to TRBJ1-2; no firm D call. CDR3 length: 13 amino acids. Germline V gene data show CDR1 as SNHLY and CDR2 as FYNNEI. V shed 3 bases and J shed 5 bases, with 10 bases lying between them. Here the CDR3 DNA reads TGTGCCAGCAGTGATCTTGGAGGGTATGGCTACACCTTC. This translates into CASSDLGGYGYTF.

This clone has only a few counts. This chain joins TRBV10-3 and TRBJ2-7; TRBD1 or TRBD2 may be the D gene (6 bases each). V lost 0 bases and J 2 bases, leaving 23 bases between the germline ends. The CDR3 loop spans 19 amino acids. Per germline, CDR1 ENHRY and CDR2 SYGVKD. The CDR3 DNA reads as TGTGCCATCAGTGAGTCGGCCTACCGGGGGCAGGGTACCCCCTACGAGCAGTACTTC. Its protein is CAISESAYRGQGTPYEQYF.

This clone was picked up a small number of times. The CDR3 sequence is CASSQEGRNTIYF. The CDR3, as DNA: TGCGCCAGCAGCCAAGAGGGGCGAAACACCATATATTTT. The chain has TRBV4-1 and TRBJ1-3; possible D gene TRBD1, 5 bases. The CDR3 has 13 amino acids. CDR1 MGHRA and CDR2 YSYEKL come from the germline V gene. Trimming took off 0 bases at V and 5 bases at J, with 5 bases between the two ends.

The chain joins TRBV30 to TRBJ1-1, with D uncertain. CDR3 length equals 13 residues. Germline CDR1 is GTSNPN and CDR2 is SVGIG (reference sequence). Trimming left V 0 bases short and J 7 bases short, with 12 bases between. DNA for the CDR3: TGTGCCTGGAGTGTACAAATCAGAGGTGAAGCTTTCTTT. It translates to CAWSVQIRGEAFF.

The V and J genes are TRBV6-6 and TRBJ1-2, with 7 bases that match TRBD1. The germline V gene has CDR1 MNHNY and CDR2 SVGAGI (reference sequence). Trimming cost V 10 bases and J 4 bases; bases outside gene matches: 15. CDR3 length equals 15 residues. CDR3 sequence: CAIAAGTANFYGYTF. CDR3 nucleotides: TGTGCCATCGCAGCCGGGACAGCAAATTTCTATGGCTACACCTTC.

This chain uses TRBV2 with TRBJ2-5; 8 nucleotides match TRBD1. This CDR3 region has 14 residues. CDR1 and CDR2 from the germline V gene are SNHLY and FYNNEI. Trimming took 7 bases from V and 5 from J; bases not matched to a gene: 9. As DNA, the CDR3 is TGTGCCAGCATTGTCGGACAGGGATGGGAGACCCAGTACTTC. It is translated as CASIVGQGWETQYF.

The J gene is TRBJ2-1, the V gene TRBV30; 15 bases agree with TRBD2. Germline CDR1 reads GTSNPN; CDR2 reads SVGIG (reference sequence). Germline trimming cut 4 bases from V and 9 bases from J; bases unmatched to any gene: 4. This CDR3 region has 14 residues. CDR3 coding DNA: TGTGCCTGGACTACGGGACTAGCGGGGGGTGAGCAGTTCTTC. Protein: CAWTTGLAGGEQFF.

The rearrangement uses TRBV6-5 and TRBJ2-1, with 7 bases matching TRBD2. The V and J ends lost 5 bases and 3 bases, in that order; junction bases with no gene match: 4. The CDR3 spans 14 residues. CDR1 MNHEY and CDR2 SVGAGI come from the germline V gene. The CDR3 loop reads CASSPWDYYNEQFF. The CDR3 DNA follows: TGTGCCAGCAGTCCATGGGACTACTACAATGAGCAGTTCTTC.

The chain employs TRBV19 and TRBJ2-3, with TRBD1 identical over 11 bases. The V gene end was trimmed by 5 bases and the J gene end by 2 bases; junction bases not matched to a gene: 6. This CDR3 comprises 16 residues. Germline values: CDR1 LNHDA, CDR2 SQIVND (reference sequence). The CDR3 reads CASSSGQGAYTDTQYF. The CDR3 nucleotides are TGTGCCAGTAGTTCAGGACAGGGGGCTTACACAGATACGCAGTATTTT. The variable domain in full, with the rest retrieved from reference TRBV19 and TRBJ2-3, is DGGITQSPKYLFRKEGQNVTLSCEQNLNHDAMYWYRQDPGQGLRLIYYSQIVNDFQKGDIAEGYSVSREKKESFPLTVTSAQKNPTAFYLCASSSGQGAYTDTQYFGPGTRLTVL.

This clone turned up a few times. The chain employs TRBV5-1 and TRBJ1-1; D is undetermined. This CDR3 is built from 12 residues. Trimming shortened V by 2 bases and J by 0 bases, and 2 bases separated the two germline ends. Germline V gene sequence: CDR1 SGHRS, CDR2 YFSETQ. CDR3 coding DNA: TGCGCCAGCAGCTTACTGAACACTGAAGCTTTCTTT. Protein sequence: CASSLLNTEAFF.

The genes are TRBV7-2 and TRBJ2-1, with D perhaps matching TRBD1 (8 bases). CDR1 and CDR2 from the germline V gene are SGHTA and FQGNSA. Between the trimmed V and J ends, which lost 2 bases and 8 bases, there was a span of 16 bases. The CDR3 runs 15 residues. CDR3 sequence (DNA): TGTGCCAGCAGCTTAACTTGGACAGGGAGGGATGAGCAGTTCTTC. This translates into CASSLTWTGRDEQFF.

The V and J genes are TRBV9 and TRBJ2-1; TRBD1 or TRBD2 may be the D gene (5 bases each). Germline-derived CDR1 and CDR2 are SGDLS and YYNGEE. CDR3 size: 17 residues. V was trimmed by 1 base and J by 8 bases, leaving 22 bases between them. The CDR3 coding sequence is TGTGCCAGCAGCGTATCCCCCGGGACCCCCGCTGTAGATGAGCAGTTCTTC. Translation gives CASSVSPGTPAVDEQFF.

V gene TRBV29-1 combines with J gene TRBJ2-3; D may correspond to TRBD1 or TRBD2 (5 bases each). This CDR3 spans 14 amino acids. Germline CDR1 reads SQVTM; CDR2 reads ANQGSEA. V was trimmed by 7 bases and J by 1 base, leaving 15 bases between them. The CDR3 DNA reads as TGCAGCGCTCCCGGGGCAGCGGGCACAGATACGCAGTATTTT. This translates into CSAPGAAGTDTQYF.

The chain carries TRBV6-6 and TRBJ1-2, with D tentatively TRBD1 (5 bases). The V and J ends lost 4 bases and 0 bases respectively, with 9 bases between them. The CDR3 totals 14 residues. The germline V gene encodes CDR1 MNHNY and CDR2 SVGAGI (reference sequence). This CDR3 reads CASSLEGPNYGYTF. The CDR3 DNA is TGTGCCAGCAGTTTGGAGGGGCCTAACTATGGCTACACCTTC.

The genes are TRBV5-6 and TRBJ2-5, with 11 bases aligning to TRBD2. Germline CDR1 is SGHDT and CDR2 is YYEEEE. This CDR3 is built from 14 residues. The V segment lost 8 bases and the J segment 0 bases; nucleotides outside the gene matches: 3. Here the CDR3 reads CARPGLADQETQYF. DNA for the CDR3: TGTGCCAGACCGGGACTAGCGGACCAAGAGACCCAGTACTTC. Full variable domain (remainder filled in from reference TRBV5-6 and TRBJ2-5): DAGVTQSPTHLIKTRGQQVTLRCSPKSGHDTVSWYQQALGQGPQFIFQYYEEEERQRGNFPDRFSGHQFPNYSSELNVNALLLGDSALYLCARPGLADQETQYFGPGTRLLVL.

The sample holds a few counts of this clone. This CDR3 is also generated by other DNA sequences in the sample. The chain recombines TRBV5-1 with TRBJ2-5; the D is unclear. There are 13 residues in the CDR3. Trimming removed 0 bases at V and 5 bases at J, with 8 bases between. Germline loops: CDR1 SGHRS, CDR2 YFSETQ. Here the CDR3 reads CASSLGSGETQYF. Here the CDR3 DNA reads TGCGCCAGCAGCTTGGGATCGGGCGAGACCCAGTACTTC. Supplemented by reference TRBV5-1 and TRBJ2-5, the full variable domain reads KAGVTQTPRYLIKTRGQQVTLSCSPISGHRSVSWYQQTPGQGLQFLFEYFSETQRNKGNFPGRFSGRQFSNSRSEMNVSTLELGDSALYLCASSLGSGETQYFGPGTRLLVL.

V usage is TRBV6-5 and J usage is TRBJ2-5; D possibly uses TRBD1 or TRBD2 (5 bases each). V was clipped by 2 bases and J by 5 bases, with 12 bases between them. CDR1 and CDR2 from the germline V gene are MNHEY and SVGAGI. This CDR3 has 14 residues. The CDR3 loop reads CASSYEGAGETQYF. The CDR3, as DNA: TGTGCCAGCAGTTACGAGGGTGCAGGGGAGACCCAGTACTTC.

The rearrangement joins TRBV25-1 to TRBJ2-5; a possible D gene is TRBD1 (6 bases). Trimming removed 6 bases from V and 2 bases from J, with 7 bases in between. The CDR3 is 12 residues long. In germline, CDR1 is MGHDK, CDR2 SYGVNS. The CDR3 DNA sequence: TGTGCCAGCAGGGACAGTCAAGAGACCCAGTACTTC. Protein product: CASRDSQETQYF.

This chain's CDR3 is CASRPSGGSQETQYF. In nucleotides, the CDR3 is TGTGCCAGCCGTCCTAGCGGGGGTTCCCAAGAGACCCAGTACTTC. This chain joins TRBV18 and TRBJ2-5; 10 nucleotides match TRBD2. Germline CDR1 reads KGHSH; CDR2 reads LQKENI. This CDR3 is 15 amino acids long. J lost 1 base, V lost 8 bases, and 7 bases had no gene match. Drawing the rest from reference TRBV18 and TRBJ2-5, the complete variable domain is NAGVMQNPRHLVRRRGQEARLRCSPMKGHSHVYWYRQLPEEGLKFMVYLQKENIIDESGMPKERFSAEFPKEGPSILRIQQVVRGDSAAYFCASRPSGGSQETQYFGPGTRLLVL.